This T cell receptor beta chain appears in the sequencing data of a study of sequential checkpoint blockade in melanoma. Study-level background: Patients were randomized 1:1 to nivolumab-then-ipilimumab or ipilimumab-then-nivolumab first-line. Both treatment sequences were followed by maintenance nivolumab.

Germline values: CDR1 SGHDT, CDR2 YYEEEE. The CDR3 has 13 residues. The method was immunoSEQ multiplex PCR; TCRdb's version includes in-frame clones alone and lacks a portion of them. The top ten hold 4.5% to 7% of the sample, which has tens of thousands of clones, about 83% seen once. Indicated treatment: randomized to nivolumab then ipilimumab (arm A) or the reverse (arm B). None of the patients previously received DNA-damaging chemotherapy. The input for sequencing was CD8+ T cells sorted from blood (inferred from file names), taken from a patient given nivolumab and ipilimumab in sequence. This TCR derives from a human donor with melanoma. V is TRBV5-6 and J is TRBJ2-5, with D tentatively TRBD2 (6 bases). Judging by the DNA end, TRBJ2-7 fits better; the J call may be wrong. For the CDR3, the DNA is TGTGCCAGCAGCCCGGGAGCTACCTACGAGCAGTACTTC. Protein: CASSPGATYEQYF.